This T cell receptor (beta chain) was captured by sequencing in a study of T-cell memory formation after mild COVID-19. Turning to the study itself: In these data, TCR clusters were largely donor specific.

Each CDR3 protein gets one entry after TCRdb re-called the 5' RACE reads with MiXCR. The repertoire holds over 350,000 distinct CDR3 sequences, with approximately 24% as singletons. The CDR3 has 18 residues. Losses at the gene ends were 2 bases for V and 8 bases for J; bases not matched to a gene: 13. The chain recombines TRBV12-3 or TRBV12-4 with TRBJ2-2; the match to TRBD2 covers 11 bases. What was sequenced was PBMCs or a T cell subset sorted from them (not recorded which). The TCR comes from an adult woman who had mild COVID-19 (a few samples of this study predate the infection). Cell type and time point are not known. This CDR3 is CASSLRAVGTSGAGELFF. CDR3 sequence (DNA): TGTGCCAGCAGTTTAAGGGCTGTGGGGACTAGCGGAGCGGGGGAGCTGTTTTTT.